A selection of T cell receptor beta chains follows, all from one sample in a study of cytomegalovirus exposure and HLA in healthy donors. TCRdb keeps only in-frame clones here, not all; method: immunoSEQ multiplex PCR. The top ten hold 5.5% to 6.5% of the sample, which has over 200,000 clones, 83% seen once. The sequenced sample was PBMCs. The receptors originated from a woman younger than 35 in good health and CMV-seronegative. The CDR3 runs from the conserved cysteine through the conserved F or W. Fields, in order: clone size, D gene, V gene, CDR3 length, J gene, CDR3 protein, CDR3 DNA. The D gene is left open where the match is weak. A row's size may be missing; if present it is once, few, many or a size class.

abundance: -
d_gene: -
v_gene: TRBV10-1
len: 15
j_gene: TRBJ2-1
CDR3aa: CASSDYVLGDNEQFF
CDR3nt: TGCGCCAGCAGTGATTACGTTTTGGGGGACAATGAGCAGTTCTTC

abundance: -
d_gene: TRBD1
v_gene: TRBV30
len: 15
j_gene: TRBJ1-2
CDR3aa: CAWSVPRTGAGGYTF
CDR3nt: TGTGCCTGGAGTGTACCCCGGACAGGGGCCGGTGGCTACACCTTC

abundance: few
d_gene: TRBD1
v_gene: TRBV6-5
len: 15
j_gene: TRBJ1-6
CDR3aa: CASSYGDRGDSPLHF
CDR3nt: TGTGCCAGCAGTTACGGGGACAGGGGCGATTCACCCCTCCACTTT

abundance: -
d_gene: -
v_gene: TRBV5-4
len: 15
j_gene: TRBJ2-5
CDR3aa: CASSYITGEEQTQYF
CDR3nt: TGTGCCAGCAGCTATATAACAGGGGAGGAACAGACCCAGTACTTC

abundance: few
d_gene: -
v_gene: TRBV5-8
len: 13
j_gene: TRBJ1-1
CDR3aa: CASSVTVNTEAFF
CDR3nt: TGTGCCAGCAGCGTCACAGTGAACACTGAAGCTTTCTTT

abundance: -
d_gene: -
v_gene: TRBV7-9
len: 10
j_gene: TRBJ2-1
CDR3aa: CASSFLEQFF
CDR3nt: TGTGCCAGCAGCTTTCTGGAGCAGTTCTTC

abundance: -
d_gene: TRBD1
v_gene: TRBV30
len: 12
j_gene: TRBJ1-1
CDR3aa: CAWSVQGAEAFF
CDR3nt: TGTGCCTGGAGTGTACAGGGGGCTGAAGCTTTCTTT

abundance: -
d_gene: -
v_gene: TRBV7-2
len: 14
j_gene: TRBJ2-5
CDR3aa: CASSLRRHAGDQYF
CDR3nt: TGTGCCAGCAGCCTGCGGCGGCACGCCGGGGACCAGTACTTC

abundance: -
d_gene: -
v_gene: TRBV28
len: 14
j_gene: TRBJ2-1
CDR3aa: CASTRQSGPNEQFF
CDR3nt: TGTGCCAGCACCAGGCAGAGCGGACCCAATGAGCAGTTCTTC

abundance: -
d_gene: -
v_gene: TRBV5-6
len: 15
j_gene: TRBJ1-2
CDR3aa: CASSLADRANYGYTF
CDR3nt: TGTGCCAGCAGCTTGGCGGACAGAGCTAACTATGGCTACACCTTC

abundance: -
d_gene: -
v_gene: TRBV5-1
len: 15
j_gene: TRBJ2-2
CDR3aa: CASSLGALNTGELFF
CDR3nt: TGCGCCAGCAGCTTGGGAGCTCTGAACACCGGGGAGCTGTTTTTT

abundance: -
d_gene: TRBD1
v_gene: TRBV29-1
len: 16
j_gene: TRBJ1-2
CDR3aa: CSVTSRQGERPYGYTF
CDR3nt: TGCAGCGTCACTAGTCGACAGGGGGAAAGGCCGTATGGCTACACCTTC

abundance: -
d_gene: -
v_gene: TRBV27
len: 14
j_gene: TRBJ2-3
CDR3aa: CASSLRGGTDTQYF
CDR3nt: TGTGCCAGCAGTTTGAGGGGAGGCACAGATACGCAGTATTTT

abundance: -
d_gene: TRBD1
v_gene: TRBV6-5
len: 16
j_gene: TRBJ2-3
CDR3aa: CASSSPRGQGSDTQYF
CDR3nt: TGTGCCAGCAGTTCCCCGAGGGGACAGGGTTCAGATACGCAGTATTTT